Listed below are T cell receptor beta chains from one sample, sequenced in a study of blood T cell repertoires in COVID-19. Assay used: immunoSEQ multiplex PCR; TCRdb lists only in-frame clones, some missing. The table shows under 250,000 clones, with 84% occurring only once. The sequencing sample was made of PBMCs or T cells enriched from blood (not recorded which). The receptors come from a man aged 60-69 years who had recovered from COVID-19. CDR3s include the opening cysteine and the closing phenylalanine or tryptophan. Each record gives: clone size, J gene, V gene, D gene, CDR3 DNA, CDR3 protein. D genes are given only for firm matches. Clone size, where shown, is once, few, many, or a class for clones that have expanded.

clone_size: NA
j_call: TRBJ2-3
v_call: TRBV9
d_call: NA
cdr3_nt: TGTGCCAGCAGCGCCACGAACCGAGGGGATACGCAGTATTTT
cdr3_aa: CASSATNRGDTQYF

clone_size: few
j_call: TRBJ1-2
v_call: TRBV4-3
d_call: NA
cdr3_nt: TGCGCCAGCAGCCAAGATCTTGAGCGGCTTTATGGCTACACCTTC
cdr3_aa: CASSQDLERLYGYTF

clone_size: NA
j_call: TRBJ2-1
v_call: TRBV3-1/TRBV3-2
d_call: NA
cdr3_nt: TGTGCCAGCAGCCAAAACGTCCTTCCGGGGGAGCAGTTCTTC
cdr3_aa: CASSQNVLPGEQFF

clone_size: NA
j_call: TRBJ1-5
v_call: TRBV7-9
d_call: NA
cdr3_nt: TGTGCCAGCAGCCGTAGTTATAGCAATCAGCCCCAGCATTTT
cdr3_aa: CASSRSYSNQPQHF

clone_size: NA
j_call: TRBJ2-3
v_call: TRBV7-9
d_call: NA
cdr3_nt: TGTGCCAGCCACGCGAGGCGGGGAGGCACAGATACGCAGTATTTT
cdr3_aa: CASHARRGGTDTQYF

clone_size: NA
j_call: TRBJ2-2
v_call: TRBV6-5
d_call: NA
cdr3_nt: TGTGCCAGCTTAGGACACAACACCGGGGAGCTGTTTTTT
cdr3_aa: CASLGHNTGELFF

clone_size: NA
j_call: TRBJ1-4
v_call: TRBV2
d_call: TRBD1
cdr3_nt: TGTGCCAGCAGTGTAGGGGGACAGAATAATGAAAAACTGTTTTTT
cdr3_aa: CASSVGGQNNEKLFF

clone_size: NA
j_call: TRBJ1-2
v_call: TRBV9
d_call: TRBD1
cdr3_nt: TGTGCCAGCAGCGTAGTGACAGGGGACAGCTATGGCTACACCTTC
cdr3_aa: CASSVVTGDSYGYTF

clone_size: NA
j_call: TRBJ2-7
v_call: TRBV27
d_call: TRBD1
cdr3_nt: TGTGCCAGCAGTTTAACGGCCCCGACAGGGGGCGAGCAGTACTTC
cdr3_aa: CASSLTAPTGGEQYF

clone_size: NA
j_call: TRBJ2-7
v_call: TRBV5-1
d_call: TRBD2
cdr3_nt: TGCGCCAGCAGCTTGTACGGAACCCTAGCGGGGGACCCCCTGGAGCAGTACTTC
cdr3_aa: CASSLYGTLAGDPLEQYF

clone_size: NA
j_call: TRBJ1-5
v_call: TRBV19
d_call: NA
cdr3_nt: TGTGCCAGTAGTGCCTATTCTGATCAGCCCCAGCATTTT
cdr3_aa: CASSAYSDQPQHF

clone_size: NA
j_call: TRBJ2-3
v_call: TRBV5-1
d_call: TRBD2
cdr3_nt: TGCGCCAGCAGAACCGAGGCTAGCGGGCAGGGGACGCAGTATTTT
cdr3_aa: CASRTEASGQGTQYF

clone_size: once
j_call: TRBJ1-6
v_call: TRBV3-1/TRBV3-2
d_call: NA
cdr3_nt: TGTGCCAGCAGCCAAGAGTGGGGCCCCCTCCACTTT
cdr3_aa: CASSQEWGPLHF

clone_size: few
j_call: TRBJ1-1
v_call: TRBV5-1
d_call: NA
cdr3_nt: TGCGCCAGCAGCCTGGACCACAGGCCTTTCTCTGAAGCTTTCTTT
cdr3_aa: CASSLDHRPFSEAFF

clone_size: NA
j_call: TRBJ2-1
v_call: TRBV4-3
d_call: NA
cdr3_nt: TGCGCCAGCAGCCAAGGAAGTACAAACAATGAGCAGTTCTTC
cdr3_aa: CASSQGSTNNEQFF

clone_size: once
j_call: TRBJ2-5
v_call: TRBV7-8
d_call: TRBD2
cdr3_nt: TGTGCCAGCAGTCAAAGGGGTCTAGCGGCTCCCGACCAGTACTTC
cdr3_aa: CASSQRGLAAPDQYF

clone_size: NA
j_call: TRBJ2-1
v_call: TRBV6-5
d_call: TRBD1
cdr3_nt: TGTGCCAGCAGTTACCGGGACAGTGGGAATGAGCAGTTCTTC
cdr3_aa: CASSYRDSGNEQFF

clone_size: NA
j_call: TRBJ1-2
v_call: TRBV3-1/TRBV3-2
d_call: NA
cdr3_nt: TGTGCCAGCGGCAGGGGAAGTGGCTACACCTTC
cdr3_aa: CASGRGSGYTF

clone_size: few
j_call: TRBJ2-3
v_call: TRBV7-9
d_call: TRBD2
cdr3_nt: TGTGCCAGCAGCTTAGCGTCGGGTAGCGGGGGGTTTGATACGCAGTATTTT
cdr3_aa: CASSLASGSGGFDTQYF